This TCR beta chain appears in the sequencing data of a study of cytomegalovirus exposure and HLA in healthy donors. V was shortened by 5 bases and J by 0 bases, with 8 bases between the two germline ends. Germline V gene sequence: CDR1 SQVTM, CDR2 ANQGSEA. CDR3 length: 13 residues. With regard to this clone: Its target is not known.

General observations from the study: Productive rates of about 90% or about 30% were seen for most TCR beta V segments in an earlier analysis.

The PCR contained 60 Vbeta and 13 Jbeta primers. TCRdb keeps only in-frame clones here, not all; method: immunoSEQ multiplex PCR. Of over 200,000 clones detected, 82% appear once; the ten largest clones hold 4.5% to 6%. The chain is built from TRBV29-1 and TRBJ1-5; tentative D call: TRBD1 (6 bases). The clonotype was recovered from a woman aged 40-49 years in good health and CMV-seropositive. Sequences were obtained from PBMCs. The CDR3 coding sequence is TGCAGCGTTAGGACAGTTAGCAATCAGCCCCAGCATTTT. It translates to CSVRTVSNQPQHF.